Below, 32 T cell receptor beta chains from the same sample are listed, as sequenced in a study of blood T cell repertoires in COVID-19 (dated by TCRdb to 2018 to 2021). Libraries were prepared through the immunoSEQ multiplex PCR assay. TCRdb mirrors the immuneACCESS table, restricted to in-frame sequences. Some clones are absent from its copies; in checked studies, under half trace to an unresolved V gene, and the reason for the others is unknown. In all, the sample holds some 120,000 clones, and 65% to 85% of those were seen once. Approximately 6.3% of the sample lies in the top ten. Sequenced material: peripheral blood. Receptor source: a man older than 75 with active or convalescent COVID-19.

This chain joins TRBV11-2 and TRBJ1-6, with D possibly being TRBD1 (6 bases). V was clipped by 7 bases and J by 5 bases, with 15 bases between them. The germline V gene has CDR1 SGHAT and CDR2 FQNNGV. This CDR3 has 15 residues. In DNA, the CDR3 is TGTGCCAGCATCCAGGACAGAGTAAATAATTCACCCCTCCACTTT. This gives the protein CASIQDRVNNSPLHF.

The chain is built from TRBV6-5 and TRBJ2-2; D might be TRBD1 (5 bases). The CDR3 contains 13 residues. Germline lookup yields CDR1 MNHEY and CDR2 SVGAGI. CDR3 residues: CAVPGRVTGELFF. CDR3 nucleotide sequence: TGTGCTGTACCGGGCAGGGTCACCGGGGAGCTGTTTTTT.

The chain combines TRBV2 with TRBJ2-7, with a weak D call TRBD2 (5 bases). Trimming stripped 3 bases from V and 4 bases from J, with 7 bases between. CDR3 length: 12 residues. CDR1 and CDR2 from the germline V gene are SNHLY and FYNNEI. The chain's CDR3 is CASSDAGYEQYF. CDR3 DNA: TGTGCCAGCAGTGACGCGGGTTACGAGCAGTACTTC. Full variable domain (remainder filled in from reference TRBV2 and TRBJ2-7): EPEVTQTPSHQVTQMGQEVILRCVPISNHLYFYWYRQILGQKVEFLVSFYNNEISEKSEIFDDQFSVERPDGSNFTLKIRSTKLEDSAMYFCASSDAGYEQYFGPGTRLTVT.

The chain links TRBV30 to TRBJ1-5; D may be TRBD1 (5 bases). The CDR3 length is 14 residues. Trimming removed 5 bases at V and 2 bases at J, with 13 bases between. CDR1 is GTSNPN and CDR2 is SVGIG in the germline V gene (reference sequence). CDR3 sequence: CAWGRAYGNQPQHF. In DNA form, the CDR3 reads TGTGCCTGGGGCAGGGCATACGGCAATCAGCCCCAGCATTTT.

This clone was counted once. The chain couples TRBV10-3 to TRBJ1-6, with 10 positions matching TRBD1. The CDR3 extends over 19 amino acids. Germline-derived CDR1 and CDR2 are ENHRY and SYGVKD. Unmatched junction bases numbered 13, after V lost 5 bases and J lost 3 bases. CDR3 region: CAISHKDRGSGRYNSPLHF. The DNA for the CDR3 is TGTGCCATCAGTCACAAGGACAGGGGGTCCGGTCGCTATAATTCACCCCTCCACTTT.

The rearrangement links TRBV4-1 to TRBJ1-5, with D possibly matching TRBD1 (6 bases). The CDR3 is 16 residues long. The germline V gene has CDR1 MGHRA and CDR2 YSYEKL. Trimming cost V 1 base and J 9 bases, with 19 bases left between them. The CDR3 reads CASSQVGATESWPQHF. DNA of the CDR3: TGCGCCAGCAGCCAAGTGGGGGCGACAGAGTCATGGCCCCAGCATTTT.

The chain has TRBV7-2 and TRBJ2-3; the D is unclear. CDR1 and CDR2 (germline): SGHTA, FQGNSA. V lost 4 bases and J 5 bases, leaving 19 bases between the germline ends. The CDR3 loop spans 16 amino acids. CDR3: CASSSGLGSVGDTQYF. Written as DNA, the CDR3 is TGTGCCAGCAGCTCAGGCTTGGGTTCGGTGGGAGATACGCAGTATTTT. The full variable domain, completed using reference TRBV7-2 and TRBJ2-3, is GAGVSQSPSNKVTEKGKDVELRCDPISGHTALYWYRQSLGQGLEFLIYFQGNSAPDKSGLPSDRFSAERTGGSVSTLTIQRTQQEDSAVYLCASSSGLGSVGDTQYFGPGTRLTVL.

V and J are TRBV21-1 and TRBJ1-6; the table gives TRBD1 as D, unverified against the DNA. TRBV21-1 is a documented pseudogene. The CDR3 extends over 17 amino acids. CDR3 in amino acids: CASTKDRGGPGDSPLHF. The CDR3 DNA reads as TGTGCCAGCACCAAGGACAGGGGAGGTCCTGGGGATTCACCCCTCCACTTT.

The rearrangement joins TRBV11-2 to TRBJ2-7, with D perhaps TRBD1 (6 bases). The CDR3 is 14 amino acids. V shed 3 bases and J shed 6 bases, with 15 bases lying between them. From germline, CDR1 is SGHAT and CDR2 FQNNGV. This CDR3 reads CASSLTQGSSEQYF. CDR3 DNA: TGTGCCAGCAGCTTGACACAGGGATCGTCCGAGCAGTACTTC.

The CDR3 spells CASSEYLDTEAFF. CDR3 DNA sequence: TGTGCCAGCAGTGAATATTTAGACACTGAAGCTTTCTTT. This chain joins TRBV25-1 and TRBJ1-1; D is uncertain. CDR3 length: 13 residues. V lost 0 bases and J 3 bases, leaving 5 bases between the germline ends. Germline V gene data show CDR1 as MGHDK and CDR2 as SYGVNS. Based on the CDR3 plus reference TRBV25-1 and TRBJ1-1, the full variable domain is EADIYQTPRYLVIGTGKKITLECSQTMGHDKMYWYQQDPGMELHLIHYSYGVNSTEKGDLSSESTVSRIRTEHFPLTLESARPSHTSQYLCASSEYLDTEAFFGQGTRLTVV.

V is TRBV28 and J is TRBJ1-5; D gene uncertain. V was clipped by 4 bases and J by 0 bases, with 7 bases between them. The length of the CDR3 is 14 residues. Looked up from germline, CDR1 is MDHEN and CDR2 is SYDVKM. As DNA, the CDR3 is TGTGCCAGCAGTTCGACACTTAGCAATCAGCCCCAGCATTTT. Protein product: CASSSTLSNQPQHF.

The chain joins TRBV7-2 to TRBJ2-3; a weak D match, TRBD2 (7 bases). Germline V CDR1 and CDR2: SGHTA, FQGNSA. The CDR3 spans 14 residues. The germline V and J ends were trimmed by 6 bases and 0 bases, with 10 bases remaining between them. The CDR3 DNA reads as TGTGCCAGCAGGAAGGGGGGGAGCACAGATACGCAGTATTTT. The encoded protein is CASRKGGSTDTQYF.

This rearrangement joins TRBV7-2 to TRBJ1-2; D gene unclear. V shed 1 base and J shed 0 bases, with 9 bases lying between them. The germline gives CDR1 SGHTA, CDR2 FQGNSA. The CDR3 is 15 residues long. CDR3 in amino acids: CASSLEHGANYGYTF. Written as DNA, the CDR3 is TGTGCCAGCAGCTTAGAGCACGGAGCTAACTATGGCTACACCTTC.

V gene TRBV7-9 combines with J gene TRBJ1-1; 8 nucleotides agree with TRBD1. Germline values: CDR1 SEHNR, CDR2 FQNEAQ (reference sequence). The CDR3 consists of 15 residues. V lost 3 bases, J lost 5 bases, and 8 bases stayed unmatched. Written as DNA, the CDR3 is TGTGCCAGCAGCTTGGCAGGGGGCGGTAATACTGAAGCTTTCTTT. It is translated as CASSLAGGGNTEAFF.

For the CDR3, the DNA is TGTGCCAGCTCCCGGGGAGGGTCGAACACCGGGGAGCTGTTTTTT. It codes for CASSRGGSNTGELFF. This chain joins TRBV18 and TRBJ2-2, with TRBD2 matching 7 bases. This CDR3 is built from 15 residues. V lost 6 bases, J lost 0 bases, and 4 bases stayed unmatched. Germline V CDR1 and CDR2: KGHSH, LQKENI.

The chain has TRBV5-1 and TRBJ1-3, with TRBD1 matching over 7 bases. From germline, CDR1 is SGHRS and CDR2 YFSETQ. Trimming removed 4 bases from V and 2 bases from J; junction bases left unmatched: 3. The CDR3 loop spans 14 amino acids. CDR3 protein: CASSTGVPGNTIYF. CDR3 coding DNA: TGCGCCAGCAGCACAGGGGTACCTGGAAACACCATATATTTT.

The rearrangement joins TRBV4-2 to TRBJ1-2; D ambiguous. Between the trimmed V and J ends, which lost 0 bases and 4 bases, there was a span of 12 bases. This CDR3 is built from 15 residues. Germline V gene sequence: CDR1 LGHNA, CDR2 YNFKEQ. Written as DNA, the CDR3 is TGTGCCAGCAGCCAAGATATCGCCAGTGCCTATGGCTACACCTTC. Its protein is CASSQDIASAYGYTF.

The rearrangement uses TRBV19 and TRBJ2-1, with TRBD1 as a possible D gene (5 bases). Germline values: CDR1 LNHDA, CDR2 SQIVND (reference sequence). Trimming cost V 1 base and J 5 bases, with 12 bases left between them. The CDR3 loop spans 15 amino acids. The CDR3 loop reads CASSIGWTDNNEQFF. CDR3 nucleotide sequence: TGTGCCAGTAGTATAGGGTGGACGGACAACAATGAGCAGTTCTTC.

This sequence joins TRBV5-5 and TRBJ2-2; TRBD1 matches 7 bases. The CDR3 extends over 15 amino acids. Germline V lookup: CDR1 SGHKS, CDR2 YYEKEE (reference sequence). V trimming: 4 bases; J trimming: 0 bases; junction bases outside the gene matches: 3. For the CDR3, the DNA is TGTGCCAGCAGCATAGGGACAGCGAACACCGGGGAGCTGTTTTTT. Translating gives CASSIGTANTGELFF. Combining the CDR3 with reference TRBV5-5 and TRBJ2-2 gives the whole variable domain DAGVTQSPTHLIKTRGQQVTLRCSPISGHKSVSWYQQVLGQGPQFIFQYYEKEERGRGNFPDRFSARQFPNYSSELNVNALLLGDSALYLCASSIGTANTGELFFGEGSRLTVL.

This rearrangement joins TRBV9 to TRBJ2-5, with 11 bases that match TRBD2. CDR3 size: 16 residues. Germline assignment: CDR1 SGDLS and CDR2 YYNGEE. With V trimmed by 4 bases and J by 2 bases, 7 bases remained unmatched. Written as DNA, the CDR3 is TGTGCCAGCAGCTCCCGACTAGCGGGAAAACAAGAGACCCAGTACTTC. It codes for CASSSRLAGKQETQYF. The full variable domain, with the rest looked up from reference TRBV9 and TRBJ2-5, is DSGVTQTPKHLITATGQRVTLRCSPRSGDLSVYWYQQSLDQGLQFLIQYYNGEERAKGNILERFSAQQFPDLHSELNLSSLELGDSALYFCASSSRLAGKQETQYFGPGTRLLVL.

The chain has TRBV9 and TRBJ1-1; D perhaps matches TRBD1 (6 bases). This CDR3 is 15 amino acids long. Germline lookup yields CDR1 SGDLS and CDR2 YYNGEE. V lost 0 bases to trimming and J lost 5 bases, with 14 bases between them. CDR3 sequence (DNA): TGTGCCAGCAGCGTAGAACCGACAGGTGGGACTGAAGCTTTCTTT. This gives the protein CASSVEPTGGTEAFF.

The chain joins TRBV19 to TRBJ1-4; D is possibly TRBD1 (6 bases). The CDR3 consists of 16 residues. Trimming pared 5 bases from V and 0 bases from J, leaving 13 bases between. The germline V gene has CDR1 LNHDA and CDR2 SQIVND (reference sequence). CDR3 sequence (DNA): TGTGCCAGTAGTCCGACAGGTGGCTCAACTAATGAAAAACTGTTTTTT. It translates to CASSPTGGSTNEKLFF.

This clone was seen once. The genes are TRBV28 and TRBJ1-3; D is unclear. V lost 5 bases, J lost 0 bases, and 8 bases lay in between. Germline values: CDR1 MDHEN, CDR2 SYDVKM. The CDR3 extends over 14 amino acids. The CDR3 region is CASSPRGSGNTIYF. Written as DNA, the CDR3 is TGTGCCAGCAGTCCCCGGGGCTCTGGAAACACCATATATTTT.

This chain joins TRBV6-5 and TRBJ1-2, with D perhaps matching TRBD1 (6 bases). Trimming cost V 6 bases and J 2 bases, with 13 bases left between them. This CDR3 contains 14 residues. CDR1 is MNHEY and CDR2 is SVGAGI in the germline V gene. Written as DNA, the CDR3 is TGTGCCAGCAGCGGCGTGCAGGGGAACTATGGCTACACCTTC. It specifies CASSGVQGNYGYTF.

The sample holds one count of this clone. The rearrangement joins TRBV9 to TRBJ2-3, with 12 bases fitting TRBD2. V was clipped by 4 bases and J by 4 bases; unmatched bases: 10. Germline CDR1 is SGDLS and CDR2 is YYNGEE. The CDR3 sequence is 17 residues long. The CDR3 sequence is CASSPRASGGAPDTQYF. Here the CDR3 DNA reads TGTGCCAGCAGCCCCCGGGCTAGCGGGGGGGCCCCAGATACGCAGTATTTT.

The chain employs TRBV20-1 and TRBJ2-1, with 9 bases that match TRBD1. This CDR3 has 12 amino acids. Trimming at V came to 3 bases and at J to 12 bases, leaving 6 bases not matched to a gene. Looked up from germline, CDR1 is DFQATT and CDR2 is SNEGSKA (reference sequence). The CDR3 DNA sequence: TGCAGTGCTAGTCTTGGGGACAGGGTGCAGTTCTTC. It yields the protein CSASLGDRVQFF.

The chain is built from TRBV4-3 and TRBJ1-1; 7 bases are shared with TRBD1. The CDR3 runs to 15 residues. CDR1 is LGHNA, CDR2 YSLEER, per germline. With 3 bases clipped from V and 0 bases from J, the junction kept 4 bases outside the gene matches. The CDR3 DNA reads TGCGCCAGCAGCCAGTGGACAGGTTTGAACACTGAAGCTTTCTTT. Encoded protein: CASSQWTGLNTEAFF.

This clone was detected a few times. The DNA is left out, because the CDR3 cannot be placed on it with certainty; the CDR3 is given as TCRdb lists it. The chain couples TRBV6-4 to TRBJ1-1. CDR1 and CDR2 (germline): MRHNA, SNTAGT. A total of 13 residues make up the CDR3, ends included. The CDR3 here is CASSDFRGTEAFF.

V gene TRBV28 combines with J gene TRBJ1-5; D uncertain. The CDR3 length is 16 residues. The V and J ends lost 2 bases and 0 bases respectively, with 11 bases between them. Germline V CDR1 and CDR2: MDHEN, SYDVKM. In DNA, the CDR3 is TGTGCCAGCAGTTTAGTAAGGCGGTATAGCAATCAGCCCCAGCATTTT. This gives the protein CASSLVRRYSNQPQHF.

The chain joins TRBV7-9 to TRBJ2-7; 7 nucleotides agree with TRBD1. CDR1 is SEHNR and CDR2 is FQNEAQ in the germline V gene (reference sequence). There are 15 residues in the CDR3. V shed 5 bases and J 3 bases; nucleotides not matched to a gene: 10. The CDR3 protein is CASSHRDRDLYEQYF. The CDR3 DNA reads TGTGCCAGCAGCCACCGGGACAGAGACCTCTACGAGCAGTACTTC.

This sequence joins TRBV29-1 and TRBJ1-3; D uncertain. The CDR3 extends over 13 amino acids. Germline V gene data show CDR1 as SQVTM and CDR2 as ANQGSEA. Trimming left V 4 bases short and J 0 bases short, with 7 bases between. CDR3 DNA: TGCAGCGTTGTCCACGGCTCTGGAAACACCATATATTTT. Protein product: CSVVHGSGNTIYF. The full variable domain, in which reference TRBV29-1 and TRBJ1-3 provide the parts outside the CDR3, is SAVISQKPSRDICQRGTSLTIQCQVDSQVTMMFWYRQQPGQSLTLIATANQGSEATYESGFVIDKFPISRPNLTFSTLTVSNMSPEDSSIYLCSVVHGSGNTIYFGEGSWLTVV.

The chain joins TRBV5-4 to TRBJ2-5, with unresolved D. In germline, CDR1 is SGHNT, CDR2 YYREEE (reference sequence). V was cut by 0 bases and J by 2 bases, with 5 bases left in between. This CDR3 contains 13 residues. CDR3 nucleotides: TGTGCCAGCAGCTTGGTTCTTCAAGAGACCCAGTACTTC. Its translation: CASSLVLQETQYF.